These 23 T cell receptor beta chains were all obtained from the same sample, sequenced in a study of OX40 agonist ivuxolimab in advanced cancers. Clones were read by immunoSEQ multiplex PCR, and TCRdb kept only the in-frame ones, dropping some. The data hold under 50,000 clones, with around 83% observed a single time. This material consisted of CD4+ or CD8+ T cells sorted from blood, taken in a trial of the OX40 agonist ivuxolimab. The receptors originated from an adult with an advanced solid tumor such as melanoma, head and neck, liver or kidney cancer.

The V call is TRBV15, the J call TRBJ1-4; D call uncertain. The CDR3 has 17 residues. CDR1 and CDR2 from the germline V gene are LNHNV and YYDKDF (reference sequence). Trimming removed 5 bases at V and 7 bases at J, with 23 bases between. CDR3 in amino acids: CATSSLGPRGAGEKLFF. The CDR3, as DNA: TGTGCCACCAGCTCTTTGGGCCCCCGAGGAGCCGGTGAAAAACTGTTTTTT.

The chain uses TRBV14 and TRBJ2-7; D uncertain. CDR1 and CDR2 from the germline V gene are SGHDN and FVKESK. The V and J ends lost 4 bases and 0 bases respectively, with 10 bases between them. The CDR3 runs to 14 residues. The CDR3 spells CASSRDRSSYEQYF. The CDR3 bases are TGTGCCAGCAGCCGCGACCGGAGCTCCTACGAGCAGTACTTC.

V is TRBV27 and J is TRBJ2-7; TRBD2 matches 14 bases. Looked up from germline, CDR1 is MNHEY and CDR2 is SMNVEV (reference sequence). Trimming cost V 6 bases and J 2 bases; bases outside gene matches: 3. The CDR3 runs to 15 residues. Here the CDR3 DNA reads TGTGCCAGCAGCAGGACTAGCGGGAGGACCTACGAGCAGTACTTC. It specifies CASSRTSGRTYEQYF.

CDR3: CSGRTSGYEQYF. The CDR3 coding sequence is TGCAGCGGCCGAACTAGCGGCTACGAGCAGTACTTC. The rearrangement uses TRBV29-1 and TRBJ2-7; 8 bases map to TRBD2. The germline CDR1 and CDR2 sequences are SQVTM and ANQGSEA. V was pared by 7 bases and J by 3 bases, with 5 bases of the junction left unmatched. CDR3 size: 12 residues.

The J gene is TRBJ1-5, the V gene TRBV5-6; D ambiguous. Germline V lookup: CDR1 SGHDT, CDR2 YYEEEE. V shed 4 bases and J shed 3 bases, with 11 bases lying between them. The CDR3 runs to 14 residues. In DNA, the CDR3 is TGTGCCAGCAGCGGAGGACTCCTCAATCAGCCCCAGCATTTT. Amino acids: CASSGGLLNQPQHF.

The chain uses TRBV28 and TRBJ1-1, with D possibly TRBD1 on 6 matching bases. This CDR3 is 12 amino acids long. CDR1 is MDHEN, CDR2 SYDVKM, per germline. V was cut by 3 bases and J by 5 bases, with 7 bases left in between. The CDR3 region has the DNA TGTGCCAGCAGTTTGGACAGAACTGAAGCTTTCTTT. Its protein product is CASSLDRTEAFF.

The chain links TRBV5-1 to TRBJ2-7; D not certain. The CDR3 sequence is 13 residues long. Germline assignment: CDR1 SGHRS and CDR2 YFSETQ. Trimming left V 3 bases short and J 3 bases short, with 10 bases between. As DNA, the CDR3 is TGCGCCAGCAGCTGGGCAGGTCACTACGAGCAGTACTTC. It codes for CASSWAGHYEQYF.

The rearrangement links TRBV28 to TRBJ1-2; D is undetermined. Per germline, CDR1 MDHEN and CDR2 SYDVKM. V dropped 3 bases and J dropped 8 bases, with 16 bases sitting between them. This CDR3 region has 14 residues. The CDR3 is CASSFQRLSHGYTF. The DNA of the CDR3 is TGTGCCAGCAGTTTTCAGAGATTGAGTCACGGCTACACCTTC.

The chain uses TRBV30 and TRBJ2-7; TRBD2 is a possible D gene (5 bases). V dropped 8 bases and J dropped 2 bases, with 10 bases sitting between them. Per germline, CDR1 GTSNPN and CDR2 SVGIG (reference sequence). CDR3 length equals 11 residues. CDR3 protein: CALGLAYEQYF. DNA for the CDR3: TGTGCCCTAGGACTTGCCTACGAGCAGTACTTC.

J is TRBJ1-2 and V is TRBV7-8; 11 positions match TRBD1. From germline, CDR1 is SGHVS and CDR2 FQNEAQ. Trimming cost V 5 bases and J 4 bases; bases outside gene matches: 6. The CDR3 is 15 residues long. CDR3 in amino acids: CASSPDRGLLYGYTF. The CDR3 DNA is TGTGCCAGCAGCCCGGACAGGGGGCTCCTCTATGGCTACACCTTC.

The DNA for the CDR3 is TGTGCCAGCAGTCCCCCCGGACCCGGGGAGCTGTTTTTT. Amino acid sequence: CASSPPGPGELFF. This chain uses TRBV28 with TRBJ2-2; no firm D call. CDR3 length equals 13 residues. Trimming took 5 bases from V and 6 from J, leaving 10 bases between them. Germline CDR1 reads MDHEN; CDR2 reads SYDVKM.

The chain recombines TRBV7-6 with TRBJ2-5; TRBD2 agrees at 10 bases. From germline, CDR1 is SGHVS and CDR2 FNYEAQ. The junction had 4 bases not matched to a gene; V was cut back by 5 bases and J by 1 base. The CDR3 sequence is 15 residues long. The CDR3 DNA reads as TGTGCCAGCAGCATTAGCGGGGGGCCCCAAGAGACCCAGTACTTC. This translates into CASSISGGPQETQYF. Combining the CDR3 with reference TRBV7-6 and TRBJ2-5 gives the whole variable domain GAGVSQSPRYKVTKRGQDVALRCDPISGHVSLYWYRQALGQGPEFLTYFNYEAQQDKSGLPNDRFSAERPEGSISTLTIQRTEQRDSAMYRCASSISGGPQETQYFGPGTRLLVL.

The V gene is TRBV6-4, the J gene TRBJ2-3; D is perhaps TRBD2 (6 bases). Trimming took off 0 bases at V and 5 bases at J, with 9 bases between the two ends. This CDR3 comprises 14 residues. CDR1 and CDR2 (germline): MRHNA, SNTAGT. The CDR3 protein is CASSDSDSGDTQYF. Written as DNA, the CDR3 is TGTGCCAGCAGTGACTCGGATAGCGGAGATACGCAGTATTTT.

V gene TRBV28 combines with J gene TRBJ2-5, with a tentative D call TRBD1 (5 bases). The end of the DNA aligns better with TRBJ2-7, so the J call may be wrong. The CDR3 contains 17 residues. Germline CDR1 and CDR2: MDHEN and SYDVKM. CDR3 loop: CASSLSGRADLLDEQYF. In nucleotides, the CDR3 is TGTGCCAGCAGTTTATCGGGCAGGGCCGATTTGTTGGACGAGCAGTACTTC.

The CDR3 sequence is CAISGTHYEQYF. The CDR3 DNA is TGTGCCATTTCCGGGACCCACTACGAGCAGTACTTC. The chain combines TRBV28 with TRBJ2-7, with D perhaps given as TRBD1 or TRBD2 (5 bases each). The V end was cut by 10 bases, the J end by 3 bases, with 13 bases between. CDR3 length equals 12 residues. Germline CDR1 is MDHEN and CDR2 is SYDVKM.

The chain uses TRBV5-4 and TRBJ1-4, with D unresolved. V lost 0 bases and J 5 bases, leaving 17 bases between the germline ends. CDR3 length equals 17 residues. Germline V CDR1 and CDR2: SGHNT, YYREEE (reference sequence). The CDR3 sequence: CASSLAHHGNANEKLFF. As DNA, the CDR3 is TGTGCCAGCAGCTTGGCCCACCACGGTAATGCAAATGAAAAACTGTTTTTT.

This clone appeared a single time. The genes are TRBV28 and TRBJ2-3; 11 bases match TRBD2. This CDR3 is 16 amino acids long. V gave up 7 bases and J gave up 4 bases; unmatched junction bases: 10. Germline V CDR1 and CDR2: MDHEN, SYDVKM. For the CDR3, the DNA is TGTGCCAGCATTAACTCGCGACTAGCGGGGCCAGATACGCAGTATTTT. Translation: CASINSRLAGPDTQYF.

V is TRBV16 and J is TRBJ2-1; a possible D gene is TRBD2 (5 bases). This CDR3 is built from 14 residues. In germline, CDR1 is KGHSY, CDR2 FQNENV. V shed 0 bases and J shed 10 bases, with 13 bases lying between them. The CDR3 region is CASSQSWGDSEQFF. In nucleotides, the CDR3 is TGTGCCAGCAGCCAATCATGGGGAGATTCGGAGCAGTTCTTC.

In this sample, this clone turned up once. This rearrangement joins TRBV6-5 to TRBJ1-1; D is possibly TRBD1 (5 bases). V dropped 1 base and J dropped 4 bases, with 10 bases sitting between them. This CDR3 has 14 amino acids. Per germline, CDR1 MNHEY and CDR2 SVGAGI. CDR3 in amino acids: CASSYFQGGTEAFF. The DNA for the CDR3 is TGTGCCAGCAGTTACTTTCAGGGAGGCACTGAAGCTTTCTTT.

Concerning this clone itself: The sample contains more than one DNA sequence encoding this CDR3. This chain links TRBV12-5 with TRBJ2-7; the match to TRBD2 covers 11 bases. The CDR3 spans 19 residues. The ends lost 6 bases at V and 6 bases at J; junction bases unmatched: 22. Germline V lookup: CDR1 LGHNT, CDR2 FRNRAP. The DNA of the CDR3 is TGTGCTAGTGGGCAGGGGGGGTTGGGTATAGCGGGAGGGCCGTCCGAGCAGTACTTC. It is translated as CASGQGGLGIAGGPSEQYF.

The chain links TRBV2 to TRBJ2-1; 7 bases agree with TRBD2. There are 14 residues in the CDR3. The V gene's germline CDR1 is SNHLY and CDR2 FYNNEI. Trimming cost V 7 bases and J 4 bases; bases outside gene matches: 7. The CDR3 loop reads CASKGAGIYNEQFF. The CDR3 DNA is TGTGCCAGCAAAGGAGCGGGGATTTACAATGAGCAGTTCTTC.

V usage is TRBV11-1 and J usage is TRBJ1-2; TRBD1 might be the D (5 bases). CDR3 size: 13 residues. V lost 1 base and J 6 bases, leaving 9 bases between the germline ends. Germline V gives CDR1 SGHAT, CDR2 FQDESV (reference sequence). This CDR3 is CASSLDQGDGYTF. The DNA of the CDR3 is TGTGCCAGCAGCTTAGACCAGGGAGATGGCTACACCTTC.

The chain uses TRBV28 and TRBJ1-2; unclear D gene. CDR3 length: 11 amino acids. Germline V lookup: CDR1 MDHEN, CDR2 SYDVKM. V was trimmed by 4 bases and J by 8 bases, leaving 8 bases between them. CDR3 amino acids: CASSSSGGYTF. The DNA of the CDR3 is TGTGCCAGCAGTTCCTCCGGGGGCTACACCTTC.